The 17 T cell receptor beta chains reported below all come from one sample, sequenced in a study of T cell responses to AZD1222 COVID-19 vaccine. The repertoire was sequenced with immunoSEQ multiplex PCR; TCRdb's copy has only in-frame clones and lacks some. The repertoire has about 180,000 clones, over 80% of them found once; the top ten carry 1%. The sample was peripheral blood, taken 28 days after the second dose of the MenACWY control vaccine. The origin of the receptors is an adult who received the MenACWY meningococcal vaccine as a control.

The chain couples TRBV13 to TRBJ2-7, with D tentatively TRBD2 (7 bases). V was cut by 5 bases and J by 3 bases, with 17 bases left in between. The CDR3 is made up of 15 amino acids. Germline V gives CDR1 PRHDT, CDR2 FYEKMQ (reference sequence). The CDR3 bases are TGTGCCAGCAGCCCGCGGGGGCTTGAAGACTACGAGCAGTACTTC. It yields the protein CASSPRGLEDYEQYF.

V is TRBV7-9 and J is TRBJ1-2; 10 bases agree with TRBD1. This CDR3 comprises 14 residues. V shed 5 bases, J shed 1 base, and the junction held 1 base outside the gene matches. CDR1 is SEHNR and CDR2 is FQNEAQ in the germline V gene (reference sequence). The CDR3 reads CASSGTGVNYGYTF. The CDR3 DNA sequence: TGTGCCAGCAGCGGGACAGGGGTTAACTATGGCTACACCTTC.

The chain uses TRBV7-2 and TRBJ2-5; TRBD2 might be the D (6 bases). Trimming shortened V by 11 bases and J by 5 bases, and 15 bases separated the two germline ends. The CDR3 length is 12 residues. Germline values: CDR1 SGHTA, CDR2 FQGNSA. Here the CDR3 reads CASSRRAETQYF. CDR3 DNA sequence: TGTGCCTCCTCCCGGAGGGCCGAGACCCAGTACTTC.

This chain links TRBV27 with TRBJ2-2; D is uncertain. With 10 bases removed from V and 3 bases from J, the gap between germline ends came to 15 bases. The CDR3 has 14 amino acids. The germline V gene encodes CDR1 MNHEY and CDR2 SMNVEV (reference sequence). DNA of the CDR3: TGTGCCACACAATACTCGGGCGACACCGGGGAGCTGTTTTTT. Translated: CATQYSGDTGELFF.

The V gene is TRBV30, the J gene TRBJ2-5, with a weak D call TRBD1 (6 bases). Trimming shortened V by 4 bases and J by 4 bases, and 10 bases separated the two germline ends. In germline, CDR1 is GTSNPN, CDR2 SVGIG (reference sequence). CDR3 length: 12 amino acids. Written as DNA, the CDR3 is TGTGCCTGGACAGGGGACGGAGAGACCCAGTACTTC. Its protein is CAWTGDGETQYF.

The chain carries TRBV28 and TRBJ1-1; unclear D gene. Germline V gene sequence: CDR1 MDHEN, CDR2 SYDVKM. The length of the CDR3 is 14 residues. Between the trimmed V and J ends, which lost 4 bases and 7 bases, there was a span of 16 bases. As DNA, the CDR3 is TGTGCCAGCAGTTCCACCCCCCTCAGAATTGAAGCTTTCTTT. It yields the protein CASSSTPLRIEAFF.

The rearrangement links TRBV7-6 to TRBJ1-6, with D perhaps matching TRBD1 (6 bases). This CDR3 has 13 amino acids. Germline V lookup: CDR1 SGHVS, CDR2 FNYEAQ. With 2 bases removed from V and 9 bases from J, the gap between germline ends came to 8 bases. As DNA, the CDR3 is TGTGCCAGCAGCTTACAGGGGAGTTCACCCCTCCACTTT. Its protein is CASSLQGSSPLHF.

The chain carries TRBV3-1 (or the pseudogene TRBV3-2) and TRBJ1-2, with D hard to call. The CDR3 length is 14 residues. Trimming removed 0 bases from V and 2 bases from J, with 7 bases in between. Germline lookup yields CDR1 LGHDT and CDR2 YNNKEL (reference sequence). In DNA, the CDR3 is TGTGCCAGCAGCCAAGACGTACGGAACTATGGCTACACCTTC. This encodes CASSQDVRNYGYTF.

The rearrangement uses TRBV9 and TRBJ1-6; D is uncertain. Germline V lookup: CDR1 SGDLS, CDR2 YYNGEE. The V and J ends lost 0 bases and 11 bases respectively, with 9 bases between them. This CDR3 has 13 amino acids. This CDR3 reads CASSVEPRAPLHF. The CDR3 DNA is TGTGCCAGCAGCGTAGAGCCCCGCGCACCCCTCCACTTT.

This chain connects TRBV18 to TRBJ1-6; D remains ambiguous. Trimming took 2 bases from V and 7 from J, leaving 12 bases between them. The CDR3 is 15 residues long. The germline V gene has CDR1 KGHSH and CDR2 LQKENI. This CDR3 reads CASSPGALYNSPLHF. The CDR3 DNA reads TGTGCCAGCTCACCAGGCGCCCTTTACAATTCACCCCTCCACTTT.

This clone was counted between two and nine times. The rearrangement links TRBV18 to TRBJ1-5; D is undetermined. CDR3 size: 16 residues. Germline assignment: CDR1 KGHSH and CDR2 LQKENI. V was clipped by 0 bases and J by 5 bases, with 14 bases between them. The CDR3 DNA reads TGTGCCAGCTCACCACCTCGTCGCGGGTCCCATCAGCCCCAGCATTTT. It encodes CASSPPRRGSHQPQHF.

This sequence joins TRBV11-2 and TRBJ1-1; a weak D match, TRBD1 (5 bases). The CDR3 is 16 amino acids. Germline-derived CDR1 and CDR2 are SGHAT and FQNNGV. The V gene lost 2 bases and the J gene lost 0 bases, with 13 bases spanning the gap. The CDR3 sequence is CASSLWQGEMNTEAFF. The CDR3 DNA reads TGTGCCAGCAGCTTATGGCAGGGTGAGATGAACACTGAAGCTTTCTTT.

This sequence joins TRBV9 and TRBJ1-2; 9 bases align to TRBD1. Per the germline V gene, CDR1 is SGDLS and CDR2 is YYNGEE. This CDR3 region has 13 residues. V lost 3 bases, J lost 6 bases, and 3 bases stayed unmatched. The CDR3: CASSADRGNGYTF. In DNA form, the CDR3 reads TGTGCCAGCAGCGCGGACAGGGGCAATGGCTACACCTTC.

This chain connects TRBV7-8 to TRBJ2-3; TRBD1 or TRBD2 may be the D gene (6 bases each). Germline-derived CDR1 and CDR2 are SGHVS and FQNEAQ. Trimming cost V 4 bases and J 4 bases, with 12 bases left between them. The CDR3 extends over 14 amino acids. Written as DNA, the CDR3 is TGTGCCAGCAGCTCATTCGGGGGCCCAGATACGCAGTATTTT. This translates into CASSSFGGPDTQYF.

The CDR3 nucleotides read TGCGCCAGCAGCCAAGATTCCCGAGCTAATCAGCCCCAGCATTTT. This encodes CASSQDSRANQPQHF. The chain joins TRBV4-3 to TRBJ1-5; D unclear. Germline V lookup: CDR1 LGHNA, CDR2 YSLEER. The CDR3 loop spans 15 amino acids. Deletions cut 0 bases from V and 4 bases from J, with 10 bases between.

V is TRBV28 and J is TRBJ1-4; 7 nucleotides agree with TRBD1. The CDR3 is 15 amino acids. CDR1 is MDHEN and CDR2 is SYDVKM in the germline V gene. J was trimmed by 5 bases and V by 6 bases; bases with no gene match: 9. The chain's CDR3 is CASRYPGQRNEKLFF. CDR3 DNA sequence: TGTGCCAGCAGATACCCGGGACAGCGGAATGAAAAACTGTTTTTT.

V and J are TRBV19 and TRBJ1-1, with 7 bases fitting TRBD1. J gave up 11 bases and V 3 bases, and 12 bases lay outside the gene matches. This CDR3 region has 14 residues. From germline, CDR1 is LNHDA and CDR2 SQIVND (reference sequence). CDR3 nucleotides: TGTGCCAGTAGTATGGCGAGGGGGCGTACCAGGGCTTTCTTT. Translating gives CASSMARGRTRAFF.